This TCR beta chain was identified in a study of identical twins. Addition of a universal primer site occurred through template switching, and cDNA carried unique molecular identifiers. A single record per CDR3 protein comes from TCRdb applying MiXCR to the 5' RACE reads. The repertoire holds about 220,000 distinct CDR3 sequences, with 6.5% as singletons. With 1 base removed from V and 5 bases from J, the gap between germline ends came to 6 bases. The CDR3 is made up of 13 amino acids. CDR1 is SSHAT, CDR2 FNYEAQ, per germline (reference sequence). The same sample was also studied in work on T cells expressing NK-cell markers.

Sequenced sample: CD8+ T cells sorted from blood. The rearrangement links TRBV7-7 to TRBJ2-1; D gene uncertain. The sequence was obtained from a woman between 18 and 29 years old in good health. The CDR3 nucleotides read TGTGCCAGCAGCTTAGTTCTGGACAATGAGCAGTTCTTC. It codes for CASSLVLDNEQFF. Full variable domain (missing parts from reference TRBV7-7 and TRBJ2-1): GAGVSQSPRYKVTKRGQDVTLRCDPISSHATLYWYQQALGQGPEFLTYFNYEAQPDKSGLPSDRFSAERPEGSISTLTIQRTEQRDSAMYRCASSLVLDNEQFFGPGTRLTVL.